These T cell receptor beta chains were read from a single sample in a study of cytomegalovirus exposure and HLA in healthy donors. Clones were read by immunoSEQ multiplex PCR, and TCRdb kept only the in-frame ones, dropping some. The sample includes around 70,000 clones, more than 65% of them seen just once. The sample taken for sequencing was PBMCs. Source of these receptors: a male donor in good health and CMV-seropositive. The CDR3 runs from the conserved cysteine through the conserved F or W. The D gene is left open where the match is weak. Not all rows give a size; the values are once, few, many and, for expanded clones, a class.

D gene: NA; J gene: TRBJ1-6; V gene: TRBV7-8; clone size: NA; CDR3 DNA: TGTGCCAGCAGCTTAGGGCAGATAAATAATTCACCCCTCCACTTT; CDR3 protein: CASSLGQINNSPLHF
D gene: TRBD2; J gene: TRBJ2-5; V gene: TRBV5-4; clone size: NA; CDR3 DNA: TGTGCCAGCAGCTTGCGCGGGGGGCGCGAGACCCAGTACTTC; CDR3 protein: CASSLRGGRETQYF
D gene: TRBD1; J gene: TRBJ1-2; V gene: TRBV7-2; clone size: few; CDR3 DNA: TGTGCCAGCAGCTTACCCCGCGACAGGGGACATGTCGGTAACTATGGCTACACCTTC; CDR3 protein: CASSLPRDRGHVGNYGYTF
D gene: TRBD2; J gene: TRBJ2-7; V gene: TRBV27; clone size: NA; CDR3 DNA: TGTGCCAGCAGTTTACTAGCGGGGGAAATCTACGAGCAGTACTTC; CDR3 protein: CASSLLAGEIYEQYF
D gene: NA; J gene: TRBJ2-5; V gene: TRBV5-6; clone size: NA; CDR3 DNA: TGTGCCAGCAGCGGCGGGACAGCGGAGACCCAGTACTTC; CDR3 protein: CASSGGTAETQYF
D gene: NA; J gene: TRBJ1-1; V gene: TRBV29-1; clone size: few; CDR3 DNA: TGCAGCGTTGGTCGAGGGGGAGAGACTGAAGCTTTCTTT; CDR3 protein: CSVGRGGETEAFF
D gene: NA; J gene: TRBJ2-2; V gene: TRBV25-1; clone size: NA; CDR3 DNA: TGTGCCAGCAGTGACGGGCTGAGCGGGAACACCGGGGAGCTGTTTTTT; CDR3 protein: CASSDGLSGNTGELFF
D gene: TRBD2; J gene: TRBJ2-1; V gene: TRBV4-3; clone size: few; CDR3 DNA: TGCGCCAGCAGCTCTTCTAGCGGGCCCTACAATGAGCAGTTCTTC; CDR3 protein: CASSSSSGPYNEQFF
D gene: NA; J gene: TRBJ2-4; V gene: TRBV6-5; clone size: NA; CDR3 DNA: TGTGCCAGCAGTTACTCGATCAGTCTAGCCAAAAACATTCAGTACTTC; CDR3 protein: CASSYSISLAKNIQYF
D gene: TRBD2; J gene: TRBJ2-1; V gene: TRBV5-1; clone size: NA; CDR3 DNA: TGCGCCAGCAGCCCGACTAGCGGGGGGATCTGGAGTGAGCAGTTCTTC; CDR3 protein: CASSPTSGGIWSEQFF
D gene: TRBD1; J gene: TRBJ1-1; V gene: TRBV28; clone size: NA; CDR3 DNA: TGTGCCAGCAGAACCCAGGGGGCGTTTGCCACTGAAGCTTTCTTT; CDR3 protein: CASRTQGAFATEAFF
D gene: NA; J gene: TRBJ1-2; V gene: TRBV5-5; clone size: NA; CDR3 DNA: TGTGCCAGCAGCTTGGGACAGAATAACTATGGCTACACCTTC; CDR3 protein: CASSLGQNNYGYTF
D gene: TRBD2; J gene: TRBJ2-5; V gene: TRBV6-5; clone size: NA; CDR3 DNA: TGTGCCAGCACAGGACTAGCGGGGGGGGAGACCCAGTACTTC; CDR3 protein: CASTGLAGGETQYF
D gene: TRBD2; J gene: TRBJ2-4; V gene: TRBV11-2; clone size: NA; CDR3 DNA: TGTGCCAGCAGCTTTCGGGGGGGGGTAGCCAAAAACATTCAGTACTTC; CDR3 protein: CASSFRGGVAKNIQYF
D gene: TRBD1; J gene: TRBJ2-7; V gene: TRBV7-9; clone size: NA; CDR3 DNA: TGTGCCAGCATGCTTTGGGGACAGGGGTCCTACGAGCAGTACTTC; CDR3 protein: CASMLWGQGSYEQYF
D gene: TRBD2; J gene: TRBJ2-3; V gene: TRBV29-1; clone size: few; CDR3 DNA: TGCAGCGTTGCGCGGGGGGGCGGGGATACGCAGTATTTT; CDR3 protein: CSVARGGGDTQYF
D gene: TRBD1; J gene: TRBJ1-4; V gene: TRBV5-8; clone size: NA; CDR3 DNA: TGTGCCAGCAGCCCGGACAGGGGGCTTGAAAAACTGTTTTTT; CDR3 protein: CASSPDRGLEKLFF
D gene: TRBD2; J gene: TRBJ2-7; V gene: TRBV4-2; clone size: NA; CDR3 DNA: TGTGCCAGCAGCCAAGATATCCTAGCGGGGGGGTACGAGCAGTACTTC; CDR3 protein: CASSQDILAGGYEQYF
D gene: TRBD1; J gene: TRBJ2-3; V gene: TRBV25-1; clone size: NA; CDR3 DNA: TGTGCCAGCAGTGGCGGACAGGGGGCAGATACGCAGTATTTT; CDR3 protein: CASSGGQGADTQYF
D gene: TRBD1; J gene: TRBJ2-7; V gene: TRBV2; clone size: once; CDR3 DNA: TGTGCCAGCAGTGAAAGGGCAGGGGGAACGGGCGAGCAGTACTTC; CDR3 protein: CASSERAGGTGEQYF
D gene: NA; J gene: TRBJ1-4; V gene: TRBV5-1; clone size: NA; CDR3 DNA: TGCGCCAGCAGCTTGGGAGGGGAGGCTGAAAAACTGTTTTTT; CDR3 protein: CASSLGGEAEKLFF
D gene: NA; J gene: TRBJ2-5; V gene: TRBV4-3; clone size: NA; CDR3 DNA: TGCGCGAGCAGGAAGACTGGGTTCCAAGAGACCCAGTACTTC; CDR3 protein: CASRKTGFQETQYF
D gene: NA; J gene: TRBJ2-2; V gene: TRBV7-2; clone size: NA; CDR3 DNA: TGTGCCAGCAGCTTAGGCCGGGACGGGGGTGACACCGGGGAGCTGTTTTTT; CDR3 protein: CASSLGRDGGDTGELFF
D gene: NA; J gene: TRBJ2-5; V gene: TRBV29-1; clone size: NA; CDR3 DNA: TGCAGCGTTGAAGATCAAAAGACCCAGTACTTC; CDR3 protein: CSVEDQKTQYF
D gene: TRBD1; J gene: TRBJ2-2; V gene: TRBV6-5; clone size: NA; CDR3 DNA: TGTGCCAGCCACCACAGGGGAGCGGGGGAGCTGTTTTTT; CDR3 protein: CASHHRGAGELFF
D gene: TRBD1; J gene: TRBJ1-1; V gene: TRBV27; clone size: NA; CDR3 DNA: TGTGCCAGCACCGACAGGGTGGGCACTGAAGCTTTCTTT; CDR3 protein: CASTDRVGTEAFF
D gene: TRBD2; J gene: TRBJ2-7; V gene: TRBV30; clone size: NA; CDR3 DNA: TGTGCCTGGAGACAGGGCGGGAGGGCCTACGAGCAGTACTTC; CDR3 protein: CAWRQGGRAYEQYF
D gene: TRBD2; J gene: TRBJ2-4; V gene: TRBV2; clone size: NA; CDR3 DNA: TGTGCCAGCAGTCTAGCGGGAGTGGGCAAAAACATTCAGTACTTC; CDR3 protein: CASSLAGVGKNIQYF
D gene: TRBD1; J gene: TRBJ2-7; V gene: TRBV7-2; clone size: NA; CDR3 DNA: TGTGCCAGCAGTTATAGGACAGGGGGCGCGGAGCAGTACTTC; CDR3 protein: CASSYRTGGAEQYF
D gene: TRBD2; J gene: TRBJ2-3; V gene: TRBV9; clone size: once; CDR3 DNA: TGTGCCAGCAGCGCCTCGGGACTAGCGGGAACGGATACGCAGTATTTT; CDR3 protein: CASSASGLAGTDTQYF
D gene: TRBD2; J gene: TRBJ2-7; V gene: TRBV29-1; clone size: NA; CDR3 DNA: TGCAGCGTGGGCACCGGGACTAGCGGGAGAGGTTTCTACTACGAGCAGTACTTC; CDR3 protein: CSVGTGTSGRGFYYEQYF
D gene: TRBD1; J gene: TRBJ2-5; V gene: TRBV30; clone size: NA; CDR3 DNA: TGTGCCTGGGTTAGGACAGGGATCCAAGAGACCCAGTACTTC; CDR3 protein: CAWVRTGIQETQYF
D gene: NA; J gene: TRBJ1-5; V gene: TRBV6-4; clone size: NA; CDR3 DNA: TGTGCCAGCAGTGACTACAAATTACCCCTGGTTTATAGCAATCAGCCCCAGCATTTT; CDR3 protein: CASSDYKLPLVYSNQPQHF
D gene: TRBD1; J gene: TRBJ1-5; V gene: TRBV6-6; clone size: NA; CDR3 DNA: TGTGCCAGCAGCGACACAGGGGGCGGTAATCAGCCCCAGCATTTT; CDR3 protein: CASSDTGGGNQPQHF
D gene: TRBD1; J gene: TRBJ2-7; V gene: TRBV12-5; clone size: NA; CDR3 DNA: TGTGCTAGTGGTTCGGACAGGCCGAGCTCCTACGAGCAGTACTTC; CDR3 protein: CASGSDRPSSYEQYF
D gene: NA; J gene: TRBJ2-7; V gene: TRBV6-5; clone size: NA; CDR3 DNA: TGTGCCAGCACTGGGGGGTACGAGCAGTACTTC; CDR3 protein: CASTGGYEQYF
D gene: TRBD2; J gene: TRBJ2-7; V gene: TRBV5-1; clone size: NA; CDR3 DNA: TGCGCCAGCAGCCCCACCGGGACTACTTCGGACTACGAGCAGTACTTC; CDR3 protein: CASSPTGTTSDYEQYF
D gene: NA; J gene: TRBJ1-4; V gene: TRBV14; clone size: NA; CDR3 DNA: TGTGCCAGCAGCCATCAAGGGGGGGCTAGCGGTGAAAAACTGTTTTTT; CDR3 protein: CASSHQGGASGEKLFF
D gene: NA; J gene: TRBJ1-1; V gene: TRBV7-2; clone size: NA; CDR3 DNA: TGTGCCAGCAGCCTTGGCGGGACGGTGAACACTGAAGCTTTCTTT; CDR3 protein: CASSLGGTVNTEAFF
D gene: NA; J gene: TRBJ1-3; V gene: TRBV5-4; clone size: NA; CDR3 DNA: TGTGCCAGCAGCATCCGGGATCGTAACACCATATATTTT; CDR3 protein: CASSIRDRNTIYF
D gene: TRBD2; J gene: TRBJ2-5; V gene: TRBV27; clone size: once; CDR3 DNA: TGTGCCAGCAGTTTAAATCCTAGCGGGAGGGCTTTAGAGACCCAGTACTTC; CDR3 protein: CASSLNPSGRALETQYF
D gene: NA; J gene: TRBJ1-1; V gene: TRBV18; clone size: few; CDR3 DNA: TGTGCCACCTTATCGGTGAACACTGAAGCTTTCTTT; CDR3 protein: CATLSVNTEAFF